A single TCR beta chain is shown here with its context. Other nucleotide sequences in the sample specify the same CDR3. This entry is derived from a study of Ad26.COV2.S vaccination and SARS-CoV-2 variants. Libraries were prepared by immunoSEQ multiplex PCR; TCRdb keeps only in-frame clonotypes and omits some of them. Of about 430,000 clones in the sample, 80% to 95% were seen once. J lost 3 bases, V lost 6 bases, and 3 bases had no gene match. This CDR3 comprises 15 residues. Germline CDR1 and CDR2: MNHEY and SMNVEV (reference sequence). Treatment meaning: roughly 20 received Ad26.COV2.S at low or high dose, single or two shots; about 5 received placebo; per-sample allocation not given. The study sampled participants on day 63 after the first vaccine or placebo injection.

Sequenced here: peripheral blood, sampled in a trial of Ad26.COV2.S vaccine versus placebo. The source of this sequence is a person between 18 and 59 years old who received the Ad26.COV2.S COVID-19 vaccine or a placebo. The chain combines TRBV27 with TRBJ2-3, with 13 bases fitting TRBD2. The CDR3 reads CASRLAGGPTDTQYF. Written as DNA, the CDR3 is TGTGCCAGCAGACTAGCGGGAGGGCCGACAGATACGCAGTATTTT.